Listed below are T cell receptor beta chains from one sample, sequenced in a study of OX40 agonist ivuxolimab in advanced cancers. The protocol was immunoSEQ multiplex PCR, while the TCRdb copy is restricted to in-frame clones and leaves out a portion. The table includes roughly 65,000 clones, roughly 91% detected once. The input for sequencing was CD4+ or CD8+ T cells sorted from blood, taken in a trial of the OX40 agonist ivuxolimab. Receptors originate from an adult with an advanced solid tumor such as melanoma, head and neck, liver or kidney cancer. The CDR3 runs from the conserved cysteine through the conserved F or W. Each record gives: V gene, J gene, clone size, D gene, CDR3 protein, CDR3 DNA. D genes are given only for firm matches. Expanded clones get a size class; other rows say once, few or many, or leave the size out.

TRBV10-2	TRBJ2-7	-	TRBD1	CATTSRDRASYEQYF	TGCGCCACCACGTCCCGGGACAGGGCCTCCTACGAGCAGTACTTC
TRBV7-2	TRBJ2-7	-	-	CASSLGGTSYEQYF	TGTGCCAGCAGCTTAGGCGGGACATCCTACGAGCAGTACTTC
TRBV7-2	TRBJ1-1	-	-	CASSLAGVTEAFF	TGTGCCAGCAGCTTAGCGGGGGTCACTGAAGCTTTCTTT
TRBV15	TRBJ1-3	-	-	CATSRDPAAWGDGNTIYF	TGTGCCACCAGCAGAGATCCCGCCGCTTGGGGAGACGGAAACACCATATATTTT
TRBV4-2	TRBJ1-2	-	-	CASSQESTPGYGYTF	TGTGCCAGCAGCCAAGAATCGACACCAGGCTATGGCTACACCTTC
TRBV12-5	TRBJ1-2	-	TRBD1	CASGLGDRDWWNGYTF	TGTGCTAGTGGTTTGGGGGACAGGGACTGGTGGAATGGCTACACCTTC
TRBV5-1	TRBJ1-2	-	-	CASSLPGGNYGYTF	TGCGCCAGCAGCTTGCCGGGGGGAAACTATGGCTACACCTTC
TRBV28	TRBJ1-2	few	-	CASSFPSVGRYGYTF	TGTGCCAGCAGTTTTCCGTCTGTGGGCCGGTATGGCTACACCTTC
TRBV18	TRBJ1-2	-	-	CASSPPGRELSGYTF	TGTGCCAGCTCACCACCGGGCAGGGAACTGAGCGGCTACACCTTC
TRBV6-5	TRBJ1-6	once	-	CASTGDYNSPLHF	TGTGCCAGCACAGGAGACTATAATTCACCCCTCCACTTT
TRBV30	TRBJ1-1	-	-	CAWGLDWGSTEAFF	TGTGCCTGGGGGCTCGATTGGGGGAGCACTGAAGCTTTCTTT
TRBV10-3	TRBJ2-4	-	TRBD2	CAISESLLLSGGGKNIQYF	TGTGCCATCAGTGAGTCCCTCCTCTTAAGCGGGGGGGGAAAAAACATTCAGTACTTC
TRBV6-1	TRBJ2-5	-	-	CASNGAGSGAETQYF	TGTGCCAGCAATGGGGCAGGAAGCGGAGCCGAGACCCAGTACTTC
TRBV10-2	TRBJ2-2	-	-	CASSESGDILFF	TGCGCCAGCAGTGAGTCGGGCGATATACTGTTTTTT
TRBV7-3	TRBJ2-7	-	-	CASSLDSAAGYEQYF	TGTGCCAGCAGCTTGGATTCGGCAGCGGGCTACGAGCAGTACTTC
TRBV6-1	TRBJ1-5	-	-	CASSEARGHSNQPQHF	TGTGCCAGCAGTGAAGCGCGAGGGCATAGCAATCAGCCCCAGCATTTT
TRBV15	TRBJ1-2	-	-	CATSSAPGGYTF	TGTGCCACCAGCAGCGCGCCCGGTGGCTACACCTTC
TRBV4-1	TRBJ2-3	-	-	CASSQEDASRTDTQYF	TGCGCCAGCAGCCAAGAAGATGCTAGCCGAACAGATACGCAGTATTTT
TRBV19	TRBJ1-1	-	TRBD1	CATLWTGYGRVTEAFF	TGTGCCACCCTTTGGACAGGGTACGGAAGGGTAACTGAAGCTTTCTTT
TRBV4-2	TRBJ2-2	-	-	CASSQGSGETGELFF	TGTGCCAGCAGCCAAGGGTCGGGGGAAACCGGGGAGCTGTTTTTT
TRBV7-9	TRBJ1-3	-	TRBD1	CASSEGTVAGNTIYF	TGTGCCAGCAGCGAAGGGACAGTTGCTGGAAACACCATATATTTT
TRBV19	TRBJ2-1	-	TRBD2	CASSIGFGGGNEQFF	TGTGCCAGTAGTATAGGGTTCGGGGGAGGGAATGAGCAGTTCTTC